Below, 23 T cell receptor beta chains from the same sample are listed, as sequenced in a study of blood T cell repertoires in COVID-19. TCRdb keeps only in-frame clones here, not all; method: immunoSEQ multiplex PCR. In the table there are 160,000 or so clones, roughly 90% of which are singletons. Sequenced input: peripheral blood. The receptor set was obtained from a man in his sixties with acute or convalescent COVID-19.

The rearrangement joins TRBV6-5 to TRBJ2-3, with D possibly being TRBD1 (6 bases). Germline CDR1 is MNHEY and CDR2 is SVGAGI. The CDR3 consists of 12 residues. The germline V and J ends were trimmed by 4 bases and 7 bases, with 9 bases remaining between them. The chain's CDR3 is CASSFQGNTQYF. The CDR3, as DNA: TGTGCCAGCAGTTTTCAGGGGAATACGCAGTATTTT.

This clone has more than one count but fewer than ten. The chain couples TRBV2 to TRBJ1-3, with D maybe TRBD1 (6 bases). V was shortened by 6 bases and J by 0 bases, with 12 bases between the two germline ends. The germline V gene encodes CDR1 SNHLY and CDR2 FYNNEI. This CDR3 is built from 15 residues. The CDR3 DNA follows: TGTGCCAGCAGGGCGGACAGCAACTCTGGAAACACCATATATTTT. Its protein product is CASRADSNSGNTIYF. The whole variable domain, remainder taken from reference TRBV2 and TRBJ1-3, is EPEVTQTPSHQVTQMGQEVILRCVPISNHLYFYWYRQILGQKVEFLVSFYNNEISEKSEIFDDQFSVERPDGSNFTLKIRSTKLEDSAMYFCASRADSNSGNTIYFGEGSWLTVV.

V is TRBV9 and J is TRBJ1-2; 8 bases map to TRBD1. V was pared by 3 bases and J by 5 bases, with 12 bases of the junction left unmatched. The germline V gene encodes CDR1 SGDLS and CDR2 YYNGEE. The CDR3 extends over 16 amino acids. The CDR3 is CASSEGPQGVNYGYTF. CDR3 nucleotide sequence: TGTGCCAGCAGCGAGGGGCCACAGGGGGTAAATTATGGCTACACCTTC. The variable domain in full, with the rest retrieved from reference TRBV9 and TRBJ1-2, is DSGVTQTPKHLITATGQRVTLRCSPRSGDLSVYWYQQSLDQGLQFLIQYYNGEERAKGNILERFSAQQFPDLHSELNLSSLELGDSALYFCASSEGPQGVNYGYTFGSGTRLTVV.

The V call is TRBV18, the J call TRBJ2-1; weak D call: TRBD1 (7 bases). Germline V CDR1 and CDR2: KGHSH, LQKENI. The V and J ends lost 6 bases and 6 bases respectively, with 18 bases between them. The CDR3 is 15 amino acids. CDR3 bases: TGTGCCAGCTCCCCAAGGACAGGAGGGGGCAATGAGCAGTTCTTC. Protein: CASSPRTGGGNEQFF.

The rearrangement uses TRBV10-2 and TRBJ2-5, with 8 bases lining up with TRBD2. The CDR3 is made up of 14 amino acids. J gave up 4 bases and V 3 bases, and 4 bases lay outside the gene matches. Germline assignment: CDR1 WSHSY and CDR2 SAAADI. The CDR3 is CASSEGGGRETQYF. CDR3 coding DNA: TGCGCCAGCAGTGAAGGCGGGGGGAGAGAGACCCAGTACTTC.

The CDR3 nucleotides read TGCAGCGCCGAGGGGCGGGGGGCAAGGGAAAAACTGTTTTTT. Translated: CSAEGRGAREKLFF. The V and J genes are TRBV29-1 and TRBJ1-4; the D gene is possibly TRBD1 (6 bases). Trimming removed 7 bases at V and 8 bases at J, with 20 bases between. This CDR3 has 14 amino acids. The germline V gene has CDR1 SQVTM and CDR2 ANQGSEA.

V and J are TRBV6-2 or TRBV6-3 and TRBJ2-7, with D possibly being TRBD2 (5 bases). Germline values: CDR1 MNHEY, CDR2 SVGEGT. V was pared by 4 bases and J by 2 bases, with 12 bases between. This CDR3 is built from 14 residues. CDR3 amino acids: CASSLDSPAYEQYF. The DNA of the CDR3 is TGTGCCAGCAGTTTGGACTCGCCCGCCTACGAGCAGTACTTC.

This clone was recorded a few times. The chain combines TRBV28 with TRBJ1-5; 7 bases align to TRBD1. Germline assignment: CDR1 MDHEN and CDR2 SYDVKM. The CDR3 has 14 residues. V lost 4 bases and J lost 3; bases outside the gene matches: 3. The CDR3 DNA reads TGTGCCAGCAGTTCAGGGGGGCTCAATCAGCCCCAGCATTTT. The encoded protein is CASSSGGLNQPQHF.

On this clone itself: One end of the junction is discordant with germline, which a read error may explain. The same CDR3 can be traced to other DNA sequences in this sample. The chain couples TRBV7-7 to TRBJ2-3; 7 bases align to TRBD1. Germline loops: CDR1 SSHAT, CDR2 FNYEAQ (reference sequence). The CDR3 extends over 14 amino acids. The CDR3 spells CASSLTGGTDTQYF. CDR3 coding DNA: TGTGCTAGCAGCTTAACAGGGGGCACAGATACGCAGTATTTT.

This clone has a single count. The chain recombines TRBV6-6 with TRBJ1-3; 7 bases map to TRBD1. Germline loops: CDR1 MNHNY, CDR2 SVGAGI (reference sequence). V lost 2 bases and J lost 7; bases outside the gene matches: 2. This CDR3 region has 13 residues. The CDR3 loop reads CASSYTGENTIYF. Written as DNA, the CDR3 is TGTGCCAGCAGTTACACAGGGGAGAACACCATATATTTT.

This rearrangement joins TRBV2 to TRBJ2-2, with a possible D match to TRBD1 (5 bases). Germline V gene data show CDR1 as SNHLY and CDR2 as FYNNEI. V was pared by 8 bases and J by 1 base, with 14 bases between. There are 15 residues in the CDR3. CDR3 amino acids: CASARRGLNTGELFF. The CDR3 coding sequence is TGTGCCAGCGCCCGTAGGGGTTTGAACACCGGGGAGCTGTTTTTT. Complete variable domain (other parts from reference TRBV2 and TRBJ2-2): EPEVTQTPSHQVTQMGQEVILRCVPISNHLYFYWYRQILGQKVEFLVSFYNNEISEKSEIFDDQFSVERPDGSNFTLKIRSTKLEDSAMYFCASARRGLNTGELFFGEGSRLTVL.

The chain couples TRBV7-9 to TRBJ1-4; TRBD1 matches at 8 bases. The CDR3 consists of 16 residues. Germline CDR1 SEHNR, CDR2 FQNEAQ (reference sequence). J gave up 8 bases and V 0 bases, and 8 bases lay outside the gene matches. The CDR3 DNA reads TGTGCCAGCAGCTTAGCGGGAACAGGGGGAAGGGAAAAACTGTTTTTT. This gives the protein CASSLAGTGGREKLFF.

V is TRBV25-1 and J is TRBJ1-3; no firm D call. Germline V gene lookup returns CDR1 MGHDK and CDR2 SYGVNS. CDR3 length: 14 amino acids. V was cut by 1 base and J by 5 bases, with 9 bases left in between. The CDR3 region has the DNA TGTGCCAGCAGTGAATCCGACAACAGAAACACCATATATTTT. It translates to CASSESDNRNTIYF.

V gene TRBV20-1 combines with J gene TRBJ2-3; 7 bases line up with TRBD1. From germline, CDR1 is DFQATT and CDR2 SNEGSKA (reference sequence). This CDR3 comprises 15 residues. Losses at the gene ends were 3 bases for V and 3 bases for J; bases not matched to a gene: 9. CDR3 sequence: CSASAGTVLTDTQYF. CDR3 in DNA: TGCAGTGCTAGTGCCGGGACAGTGTTGACAGATACGCAGTATTTT.

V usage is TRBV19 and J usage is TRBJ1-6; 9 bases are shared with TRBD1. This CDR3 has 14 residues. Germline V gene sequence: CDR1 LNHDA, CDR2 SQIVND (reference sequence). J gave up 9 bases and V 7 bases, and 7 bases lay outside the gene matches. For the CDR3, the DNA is TGTGCCAGTACGGGACAGGGTTTTTCTTCACCCCTCCACTTT. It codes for CASTGQGFSSPLHF.

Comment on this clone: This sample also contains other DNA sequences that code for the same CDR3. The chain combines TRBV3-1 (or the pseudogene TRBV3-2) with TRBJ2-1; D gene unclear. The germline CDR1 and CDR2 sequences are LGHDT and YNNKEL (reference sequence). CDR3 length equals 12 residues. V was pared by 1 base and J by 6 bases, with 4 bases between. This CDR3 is CASSQVSNEQFF. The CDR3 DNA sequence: TGTGCCAGCAGCCAAGTATCCAATGAGCAGTTCTTC.

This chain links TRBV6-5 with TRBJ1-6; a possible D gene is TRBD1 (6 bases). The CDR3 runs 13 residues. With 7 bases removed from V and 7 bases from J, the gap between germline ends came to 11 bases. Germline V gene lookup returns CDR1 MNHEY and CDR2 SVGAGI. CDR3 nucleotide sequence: TGTGCCAGCACCCCGAGGGGGAATTCACCCCTCCACTTT. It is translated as CASTPRGNSPLHF.

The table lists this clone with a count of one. CDR3 coding DNA: TGTGCCAGCAGCTTCACTAGCGGGTCCCACCCGCCAGGTACGCAGTATTTT. Its protein product is CASSFTSGSHPPGTQYF. V is TRBV13 and J is TRBJ2-3; 9 bases match TRBD2. The CDR3 is made up of 17 amino acids. Germline V gives CDR1 PRHDT, CDR2 FYEKMQ (reference sequence). Losses at the gene ends were 3 bases for V and 8 bases for J; bases not matched to a gene: 15.

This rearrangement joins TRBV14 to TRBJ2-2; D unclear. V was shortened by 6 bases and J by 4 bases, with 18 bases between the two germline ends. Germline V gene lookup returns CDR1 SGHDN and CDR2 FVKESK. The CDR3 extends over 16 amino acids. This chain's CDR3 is CASSSWNYVATGELFF. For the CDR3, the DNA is TGTGCCAGCAGTAGTTGGAACTACGTCGCCACCGGGGAGCTGTTTTTT.

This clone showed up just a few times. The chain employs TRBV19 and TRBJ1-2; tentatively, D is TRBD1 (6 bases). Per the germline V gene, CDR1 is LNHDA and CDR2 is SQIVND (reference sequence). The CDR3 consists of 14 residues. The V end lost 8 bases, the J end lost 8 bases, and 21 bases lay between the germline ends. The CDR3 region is CASQKQGTSGGYTF. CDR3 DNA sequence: TGTGCCAGTCAGAAACAGGGTACATCCGGGGGCTACACCTTC. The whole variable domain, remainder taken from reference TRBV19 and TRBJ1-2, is DGGITQSPKYLFRKEGQNVTLSCEQNLNHDAMYWYRQDPGQGLRLIYYSQIVNDFQKGDIAEGYSVSREKKESFPLTVTSAQKNPTAFYLCASQKQGTSGGYTFGSGTRLTVV.

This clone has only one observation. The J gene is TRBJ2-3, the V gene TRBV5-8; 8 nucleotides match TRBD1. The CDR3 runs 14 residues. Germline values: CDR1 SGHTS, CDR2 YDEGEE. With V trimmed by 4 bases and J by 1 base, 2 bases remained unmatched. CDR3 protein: CASSTGGRTDTQYF. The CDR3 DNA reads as TGTGCCAGCAGCACAGGGGGGCGCACAGATACGCAGTATTTT.

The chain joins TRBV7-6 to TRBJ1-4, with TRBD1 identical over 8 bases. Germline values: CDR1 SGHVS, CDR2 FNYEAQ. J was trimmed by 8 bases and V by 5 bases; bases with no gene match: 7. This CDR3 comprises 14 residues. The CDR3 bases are TGTGCCAGCAGCCCGACAGGGGTAGGGGAAAAACTGTTTTTT. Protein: CASSPTGVGEKLFF.

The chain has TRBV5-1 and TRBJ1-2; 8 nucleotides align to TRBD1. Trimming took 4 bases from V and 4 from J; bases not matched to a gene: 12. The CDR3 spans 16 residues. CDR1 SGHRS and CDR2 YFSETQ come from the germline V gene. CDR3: CASSNSGTGDSYGYTF. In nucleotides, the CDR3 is TGCGCCAGCAGCAACTCCGGGACAGGCGATTCCTATGGCTACACCTTC.